The entry below gives a single T cell receptor (beta chain) sequence along with its context. Its cognate antigen is unknown. J lost 2 bases, V lost 0 bases, and 6 bases had no gene match. CDR3 length: 16 amino acids. Germline V gene lookup returns CDR1 SGDLS and CDR2 YYNGEE. For CDR3 and TCR beta VDJ profiling, genomic DNA was the template used. TCRdb reanalysed the reads using MiXCR and keeps one entry per CDR3 protein. Of around 180,000 distinct CDR3 sequences listed, 50% to 75% are singletons. This sample is drawn from a study of CD8+CD57+ T cells in acquired aplastic anemia. About the study: Sorted CD4+ and CD8+ cell DNA averaged around 3 ug. CD4+ reads averaged about 10 million in healthy donors.

The study's findings and limits: Roughly 30 CD8+ CDR3 sequences occurred in both the patients and the controls. Between the patient and control groups, CD8+ Simpson's diversity did not differ significantly.

What was sequenced was sorted CD4+, CD8+, or CD8+CD57+ T cells (not recorded which) from PBMCs. The V gene is TRBV9, the J gene TRBJ2-5; 8 bases match TRBD2. The origin of this receptor is a human donor in good health. The CDR3 sequence is CASSVGNGGGQETQYF. The CDR3 coding sequence is TGTGCCAGCAGCGTAGGAAACGGGGGGGGACAAGAGACCCAGTACTTC.